This passage covers 21 T cell receptor beta chains from one sample sequenced in a study of blood T cell repertoires in COVID-19. The assay was immunoSEQ multiplex PCR, and TCRdb's table has in-frame clones only and misses some. Of fewer than 200,000 clones in the sample, approximately 80% are singletons; the top ten hold 9% to 15%. The source material was peripheral blood. Source of these receptors: an elderly woman with COVID-19, enrolled during active disease.

V and J are TRBV27 and TRBJ2-7; 9 bases agree with TRBD1. The CDR3 totals 14 residues. V dropped 6 bases and J dropped 6; count of bases not matched to a gene: 9. Germline assignment: CDR1 MNHEY and CDR2 SMNVEV (reference sequence). The CDR3 reads CASSRDRETSEQYF. CDR3 nucleotides: TGTGCCAGCAGCAGGGACAGGGAGACAAGCGAGCAGTACTTC.

The rearrangement joins TRBV7-9 to TRBJ2-7; D unresolved. Germline CDR1 SEHNR, CDR2 FQNEAQ (reference sequence). V lost 1 base and J 0 bases, leaving 7 bases between the germline ends. The CDR3 spans 14 residues. CDR3 in amino acids: CASSLVPVSYEQYF. CDR3 coding DNA: TGTGCCAGCAGCTTAGTTCCAGTCTCCTACGAGCAGTACTTC.

This clone was picked up one time. This chain joins TRBV28 and TRBJ1-2; 8 positions match TRBD1. Germline loops: CDR1 MDHEN, CDR2 SYDVKM. The CDR3 has 13 residues. V was clipped by 6 bases and J by 8 bases; unmatched bases: 8. CDR3 nucleotide sequence: TGTGCCAGCAGGTTAGGACAGGGAGCCGGCTACACCTTC. As protein: CASRLGQGAGYTF.

V is TRBV4-2 and J is TRBJ1-1; no definite D call. Trimming left V 4 bases short and J 4 bases short, with 10 bases between. The CDR3 loop spans 13 amino acids. From germline, CDR1 is LGHNA and CDR2 YNFKEQ. As DNA, the CDR3 is TGTGCCAGCAGCCCCTTTTCGGTCACTGAAGCTTTCTTT. It yields the protein CASSPFSVTEAFF.

The V call is TRBV2, the J call TRBJ2-7; 8 bases line up with TRBD1. CDR3 length: 13 amino acids. The germline gives CDR1 SNHLY, CDR2 FYNNEI. Trimming at V came to 5 bases and at J to 3 bases, leaving 3 bases not matched to a gene. Here the CDR3 reads CASSRDRNYEQYF. DNA of the CDR3: TGTGCCAGCAGTCGGGACAGGAACTACGAGCAGTACTTC.

The V call is TRBV14, the J call TRBJ2-3; D gene unclear. Per the germline V gene, CDR1 is SGHDN and CDR2 is FVKESK. This CDR3 is 12 amino acids long. V was cut by 4 bases and J by 6 bases, with 8 bases left in between. The CDR3, as DNA: TGTGCCAGCAGCCCCGTGGGCGATACGCAGTATTTT. This sequence encodes CASSPVGDTQYF.

The chain couples TRBV25-1 to TRBJ1-1, with unresolved D. V shed 3 bases and J shed 11 bases, with 13 bases lying between them. There are 12 residues in the CDR3. Germline CDR1 is MGHDK and CDR2 is SYGVNS. In nucleotides, the CDR3 is TGTGCCAGCAGTGACCCATCCCGGGGTGCTTTCTTT. Translating it yields CASSDPSRGAFF.

This rearrangement joins TRBV7-3 to TRBJ2-7, with D maybe TRBD1 (5 bases). CDR1 SGHTA and CDR2 FQGTGA come from the germline V gene. Trimming removed 2 bases from V and 7 bases from J, with 12 bases in between. This CDR3 has 13 residues. CDR3 nucleotide sequence: TGTGCCAGCAGCTTAGGGGCACGCTTGGAGCAGTACTTC. The encoded protein is CASSLGARLEQYF.

The rearrangement links TRBV6-1 to TRBJ2-7; TRBD1 matches 10 bases. V lost 5 bases, J lost 7 bases, and 11 bases stayed unmatched. This CDR3 region has 15 residues. Germline CDR1 is MNHNS and CDR2 is SASEGT. The CDR3 sequence: CASSQPGTGVWEQYF. DNA of the CDR3: TGTGCCAGCAGTCAGCCCGGGACAGGGGTGTGGGAGCAGTACTTC.

V is TRBV19 and J is TRBJ1-5; no definite D call. Deletions cut 1 base from V and 6 bases from J, with 7 bases between. The germline CDR1 and CDR2 sequences are LNHDA and SQIVND (reference sequence). The CDR3 extends over 13 amino acids. The CDR3 region has the DNA TGTGCCAGTAGTATAGTCTTGAGTCAGCCCCAGCATTTT. It specifies CASSIVLSQPQHF. The full variable domain, its missing parts supplied by reference TRBV19 and TRBJ1-5, is DGGITQSPKYLFRKEGQNVTLSCEQNLNHDAMYWYRQDPGQGLRLIYYSQIVNDFQKGDIAEGYSVSREKKESFPLTVTSAQKNPTAFYLCASSIVLSQPQHFGDGTRLSIL.

This sequence joins TRBV12-5 and TRBJ2-1, with 10 bases lining up with TRBD1. Germline CDR1 is LGHNT and CDR2 is FRNRAP. The CDR3 consists of 15 residues. V gave up 4 bases and J gave up 6 bases; unmatched junction bases: 6. CDR3 nucleotide sequence: TGTGCTAGTGGTTCCCCCGGGACAGGGGTCAATGAGCAGTTCTTC. Protein: CASGSPGTGVNEQFF.

The chain links TRBV6-2 or TRBV6-3 to TRBJ1-2; tentative D call: TRBD1 (5 bases). V lost 0 bases to trimming and J lost 7 bases, with 12 bases between them. The germline gives CDR1 MNHEY, CDR2 SVGEGT. The CDR3 runs 14 residues. The CDR3 region is CASSYSTGVGGYTF. The CDR3 nucleotides are TGTGCCAGCAGTTACTCGACGGGGGTTGGTGGCTACACCTTC.

V gene TRBV23-1 combines with J gene TRBJ1-3, with D tentatively TRBD1 (5 bases). TRBV23-1 is marked as an open reading frame, function uncertain. CDR3 length: 15 residues. Between the trimmed V and J ends, which lost 4 bases and 0 bases, there was a span of 10 bases. DNA of the CDR3: TGCGCCAGCAGTCGCAGGGTCCTCTCTGGAAACACCATATATTTT. This translates into CASSRRVLSGNTIYF.

This clone was found a few times. This chain joins TRBV6-5 and TRBJ2-7, with D unresolved. The V and J ends lost 6 bases and 6 bases respectively, with 9 bases between them. Germline loops: CDR1 MNHEY, CDR2 SVGAGI. The CDR3 is made up of 11 amino acids. The chain's CDR3 is CASRHRFEQYF. DNA of the CDR3: TGTGCCAGCAGGCACCGGTTCGAGCAGTACTTC.

The genes are TRBV10-3 and TRBJ2-7, with TRBD1 matching 10 bases. Per the germline V gene, CDR1 is ENHRY and CDR2 is SYGVKD. Trimming took 6 bases from V and 6 from J; bases not matched to a gene: 8. This CDR3 has 14 amino acids. The CDR3 here is CAISSPGQGPEQYF. The CDR3 DNA follows: TGTGCCATCAGCTCCCCGGGACAGGGGCCCGAGCAGTACTTC.

The chain recombines TRBV7-2 with TRBJ2-5; TRBD2 is a possible D gene (6 bases). Germline V CDR1 and CDR2: SGHTA, FQGNSA. Trimming took off 4 bases at V and 5 bases at J, with 17 bases between the two ends. The CDR3 has 15 amino acids. The CDR3 DNA follows: TGTGCCAGCAGCTGGGGACTCCTTGGGGGGGAGACCCAGTACTTC. Protein: CASSWGLLGGETQYF. The complete variable domain, with remaining parts taken from reference TRBV7-2 and TRBJ2-5, reads GAGVSQSPSNKVTEKGKDVELRCDPISGHTALYWYRQSLGQGLEFLIYFQGNSAPDKSGLPSDRFSAERTGGSVSTLTIQRTQQEDSAVYLCASSWGLLGGETQYFGPGTRLLVL.

In nucleotides, the CDR3 is TGTGCCAGCAGCGTAAGTAGCGGGAGAACAGATACGCAGTATTTT. The encoded protein is CASSVSSGRTDTQYF. The chain recombines TRBV9 with TRBJ2-3, with 9 bases matching TRBD2. This CDR3 contains 15 residues. Germline CDR1 is SGDLS and CDR2 is YYNGEE. The V and J ends lost 1 base and 3 bases, in that order; junction bases with no gene match: 3.

The chain employs TRBV6-2 or TRBV6-3 and TRBJ1-6; D unclear. CDR1 MNHEY and CDR2 SVGEGT come from the germline V gene. CDR3 length: 14 amino acids. With 0 bases removed from V and 10 bases from J, the gap between germline ends came to 10 bases. The CDR3 nucleotides are TGTGCCAGCAGTTACTCTGTTGATGGCTCACCCCTCCACTTT. Amino acid sequence: CASSYSVDGSPLHF.

The chain combines TRBV20-1 with TRBJ2-1; 13 bases agree with TRBD2. V trimming: 3 bases; J trimming: 9 bases; junction bases outside the gene matches: 5. The CDR3 totals 14 residues. Germline V lookup: CDR1 DFQATT, CDR2 SNEGSKA (reference sequence). The DNA for the CDR3 is TGCAGTGCTAGTCGGACTAGCGGGAGCGGTGAGCAGTTCTTC. It yields the protein CSASRTSGSGEQFF.

The V gene is TRBV28, the J gene TRBJ1-2; TRBD1 matches 9 bases. The CDR3 has 15 residues. Germline V CDR1 and CDR2: MDHEN, SYDVKM. J gave up 5 bases and V 4 bases, and 8 bases lay outside the gene matches. CDR3 in DNA: TGTGCCAGCAGTTCCCACAGGACAGGGGAATATGGCTACACCTTC. This encodes CASSSHRTGEYGYTF.

The gene calls are TRBV19 and TRBJ1-4; perhaps TRBD1 as D (6 bases). V was pared by 9 bases and J by 4 bases, with 12 bases between. CDR3 length: 13 residues. Germline CDR1 LNHDA, CDR2 SQIVND (reference sequence). In DNA form, the CDR3 reads TGTGCCAGCGAGGGGGTTATTAATGAAAAACTGTTTTTT. Protein product: CASEGVINEKLFF.